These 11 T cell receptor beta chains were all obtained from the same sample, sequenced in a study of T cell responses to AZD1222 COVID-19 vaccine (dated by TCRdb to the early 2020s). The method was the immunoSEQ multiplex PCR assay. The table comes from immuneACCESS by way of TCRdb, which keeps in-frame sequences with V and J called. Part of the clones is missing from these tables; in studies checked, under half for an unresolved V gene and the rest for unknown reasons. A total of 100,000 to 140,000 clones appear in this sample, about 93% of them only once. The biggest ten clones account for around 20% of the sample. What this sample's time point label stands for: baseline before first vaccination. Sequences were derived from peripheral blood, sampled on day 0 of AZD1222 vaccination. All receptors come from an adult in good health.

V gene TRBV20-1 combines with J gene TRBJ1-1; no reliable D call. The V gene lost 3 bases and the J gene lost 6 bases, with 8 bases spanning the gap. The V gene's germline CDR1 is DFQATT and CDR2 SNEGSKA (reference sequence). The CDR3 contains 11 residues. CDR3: CSARFLSEAFF. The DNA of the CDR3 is TGCAGTGCTAGGTTCCTTTCTGAAGCTTTCTTT.

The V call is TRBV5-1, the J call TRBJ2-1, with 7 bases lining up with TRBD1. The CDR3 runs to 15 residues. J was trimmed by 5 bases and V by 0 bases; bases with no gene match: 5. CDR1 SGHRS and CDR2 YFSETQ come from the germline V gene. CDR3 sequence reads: CASSLDGTAHNEQFF. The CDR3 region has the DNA TGCGCCAGCAGCTTGGATGGGACAGCCCACAATGAGCAGTTCTTC.

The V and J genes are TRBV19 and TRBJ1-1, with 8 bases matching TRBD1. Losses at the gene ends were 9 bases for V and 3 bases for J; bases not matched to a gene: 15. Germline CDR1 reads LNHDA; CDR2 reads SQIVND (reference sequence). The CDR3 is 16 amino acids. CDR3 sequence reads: CASRSPGGLADTEAFF. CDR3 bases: TGTGCCAGCCGATCCCCAGGGGGCTTGGCGGACACTGAAGCTTTCTTT. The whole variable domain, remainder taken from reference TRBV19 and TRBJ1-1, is DGGITQSPKYLFRKEGQNVTLSCEQNLNHDAMYWYRQDPGQGLRLIYYSQIVNDFQKGDIAEGYSVSREKKESFPLTVTSAQKNPTAFYLCASRSPGGLADTEAFFGQGTRLTVV.

The CDR3 nucleotides are TGTGCCAGCAGTTTAACTTACGGCTACACCTTC. Translation: CASSLTYGYTF. The chain has TRBV12-3 or TRBV12-4 and TRBJ1-2; D is unclear. V lost 2 bases and J 8 bases, leaving 6 bases between the germline ends. This CDR3 region has 11 residues.

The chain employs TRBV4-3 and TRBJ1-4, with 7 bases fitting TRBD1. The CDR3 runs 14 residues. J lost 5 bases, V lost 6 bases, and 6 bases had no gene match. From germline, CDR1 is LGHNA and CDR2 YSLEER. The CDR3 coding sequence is TGCGCCAGCAGTCCGACAGGGTCAAATGAAAAACTGTTTTTT. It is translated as CASSPTGSNEKLFF.

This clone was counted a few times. CDR3 loop: CASSPSGRENTGELFF. The CDR3 bases are TGTGCCAGCAGCCCCTCGGGCAGGGAGAACACCGGGGAGCTGTTTTTT. The chain is built from TRBV4-2 and TRBJ2-2, with D perhaps matching TRBD1 (5 bases). Trimming stripped 4 bases from V and 1 base from J, with 13 bases between. CDR3 size: 16 residues. From germline, CDR1 is LGHNA and CDR2 YNFKEQ.

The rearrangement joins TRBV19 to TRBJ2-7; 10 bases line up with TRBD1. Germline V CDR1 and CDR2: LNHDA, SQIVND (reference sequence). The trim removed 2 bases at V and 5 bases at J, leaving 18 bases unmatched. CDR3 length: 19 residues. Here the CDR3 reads CASSILVTRDRGQRHEQYF. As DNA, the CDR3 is TGTGCCAGTAGTATATTAGTAACCCGGGACAGGGGCCAGCGCCACGAGCAGTACTTC.

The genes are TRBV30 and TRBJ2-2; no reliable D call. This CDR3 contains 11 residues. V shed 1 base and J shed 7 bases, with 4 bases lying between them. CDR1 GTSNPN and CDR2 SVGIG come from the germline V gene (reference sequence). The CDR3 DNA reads TGTGCCTGGAGTGGAAACGGGGAGCTGTTTTTT. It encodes CAWSGNGELFF.

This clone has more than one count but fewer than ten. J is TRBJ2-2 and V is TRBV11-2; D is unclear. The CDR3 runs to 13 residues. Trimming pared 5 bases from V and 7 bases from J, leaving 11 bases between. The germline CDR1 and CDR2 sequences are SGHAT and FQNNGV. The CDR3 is CASSPTRDGELFF. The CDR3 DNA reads TGTGCCAGCAGCCCTACCCGCGACGGGGAGCTGTTTTTT.

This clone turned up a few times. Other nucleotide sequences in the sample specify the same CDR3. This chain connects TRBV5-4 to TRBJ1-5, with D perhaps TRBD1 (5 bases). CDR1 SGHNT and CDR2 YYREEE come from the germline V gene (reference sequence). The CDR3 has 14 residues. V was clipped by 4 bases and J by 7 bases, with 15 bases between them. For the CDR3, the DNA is TGTGCCAGCAGCCTGGGCGGGGCAGGACAGCCCCAGCATTTT. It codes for CASSLGGAGQPQHF.

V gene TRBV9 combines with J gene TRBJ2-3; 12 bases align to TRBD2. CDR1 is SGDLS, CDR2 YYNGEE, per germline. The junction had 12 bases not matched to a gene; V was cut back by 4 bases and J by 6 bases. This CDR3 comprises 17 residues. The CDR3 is CASSLSSTSGGGDTQYF. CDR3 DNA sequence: TGTGCCAGCAGCTTGAGTTCGACTAGCGGGGGTGGGGATACGCAGTATTTT.